The TCR beta chain under discussion was sequenced for a study of blood T cell repertoires in COVID-19. The data were produced by immunoSEQ multiplex PCR, yet TCRdb's version contains in-frame clones alone and is incomplete. There are some 340,000 clones in the sample; around 87% occur only once, and under 5.5% lies in the top ten. This CDR3 contains 14 residues. CDR1 is LGHNA, CDR2 YSLEER, per germline. Trimming shortened V by 0 bases and J by 4 bases, and 9 bases separated the two germline ends. The TCR comes from a woman aged 25-40 years who had recovered from COVID-19. The V gene is TRBV4-3, the J gene TRBJ1-2; possibly TRBD1 for D (5 bases). What was sequenced was PBMCs or T cells enriched from blood (not recorded which). Here the CDR3 reads CASSQDRVGYGYTF. DNA for the CDR3: TGCGCCAGCAGCCAAGACAGGGTCGGCTATGGCTACACCTTC.